A single sample gave rise to the 5 T cell receptor beta chains below, sequenced in a study of CD8+ T cells in alopecia areata listed by TCRdb under 2018. The sample's time point label is to be understood as: 4 weeks on oral tofacitinib. In the paper's terms, the treatment or condition label means: oral pan-JAK inhibitor, 5-10 mg twice daily. Libraries were constructed by the immunoSEQ multiplex PCR assay. RNA was extracted from all samples and reverse transcribed into cDNA, which served as template for TCR sequencing. The clones in this table, taken by TCRdb from immuneACCESS, are in-frame only. Not every clone is retained; where verified, under half of the shortfall comes from an unresolved V gene, and the cause of the rest is unknown. A total of around 120,000 clones appear in this sample, 58% of them only once. Together, the top ten hold 30% of the sample. The starting material was CD8+ T cells sorted from blood, obtained at week 4, from a patient treated with tofacitinib. These receptors all stem from a human donor with alopecia areata.

This clone was detected only a few times. The same CDR3 is also encoded by other DNA sequences in this sample. V gene TRBV29-1 combines with J gene TRBJ2-1; no firm D call. This CDR3 contains 11 residues. V dropped 3 bases and J dropped 6 bases, with 6 bases sitting between them. CDR1 and CDR2 from the germline V gene are SQVTM and ANQGSEA. The CDR3 sequence: CSVDAPNEQFF. The CDR3 region has the DNA TGCAGCGTTGATGCTCCCAATGAGCAGTTCTTC.

This chain connects TRBV2 to TRBJ2-7; D is undetermined. Per germline, CDR1 SNHLY and CDR2 FYNNEI. With 7 bases removed from V and 3 bases from J, the gap between germline ends came to 7 bases. This CDR3 is built from 11 residues. The chain's CDR3 is CASNVDYEQYF. DNA for the CDR3: TGTGCCAGCAACGTCGACTACGAGCAGTACTTC.

This chain uses TRBV27 with TRBJ1-2; D not resolved. V lost 0 bases, J lost 8 bases, and 13 bases lay in between. CDR3 length: 14 amino acids. CDR1 and CDR2 from the germline V gene are MNHEY and SMNVEV (reference sequence). The CDR3 sequence: CASSLSIRGLGYTF. The CDR3 DNA reads as TGTGCCAGCAGTTTATCGATTAGAGGGCTCGGCTACACCTTC.

This clone was seen a handful of times. The chain recombines TRBV29-1 with TRBJ1-2; D unresolved. This CDR3 comprises 13 residues. Trimming left V 3 bases short and J 0 bases short, with 8 bases between. The germline CDR1 and CDR2 sequences are SQVTM and ANQGSEA. In nucleotides, the CDR3 is TGCAGCGTTGAGGATTTAGCTAACTATGGCTACACCTTC. Protein product: CSVEDLANYGYTF. The full variable domain, completed using reference TRBV29-1 and TRBJ1-2, is SAVISQKPSRDICQRGTSLTIQCQVDSQVTMMFWYRQQPGQSLTLIATANQGSEATYESGFVIDKFPISRPNLTFSTLTVSNMSPEDSSIYLCSVEDLANYGYTFGSGTRLTVV.

The chain joins TRBV7-9 to TRBJ1-2; TRBD1 aligns across 8 bases. The CDR3 extends over 12 amino acids. Germline CDR1 is SEHNR and CDR2 is FQNEAQ (reference sequence). Trimming took 5 bases from V and 12 from J; bases not matched to a gene: 8. The CDR3 protein is CASSLDGQGHTF. CDR3 DNA: TGTGCCAGCAGCCTCGACGGACAGGGTCACACCTTC.